The clone carrying this T cell receptor beta chain has ten or more counts. Samples each had at least 5 micrograms of total RNA extracted. This sample is part of a study of blood T cells in healthy people across ages. A second PCR, run for roughly 7 to 12 cycles, used a sample-barcoded 5' primer plus a J-beta primer mix. MiXCR, applied by TCRdb to the 5' RACE reads, yields one record per CDR3 protein. The sample consists of about 290,000 distinct CDR3 sequences, roughly 27% of them appearing once. The CDR3 runs 15 residues. Germline V gene sequence: CDR1 SGHAT, CDR2 FQNNGV. With 4 bases clipped from V and 2 bases from J, the junction kept 4 bases outside the gene matches.

Sequenced sample: blood. The V and J genes are TRBV11-2 and TRBJ2-1; 8 nucleotides match TRBD2. This TCR derives from a woman aged 70 to 79 in good health. The CDR3 nucleotides read TGTGCCAGCAGCTCCAGGACTAGCACCTACAATGAGCAGTTCTTC. Its translation: CASSSRTSTYNEQFF.